This TCR beta chain was identified in a study of CD8 T cells in Susac syndrome (dated by TCRdb to 2018 to 2020). Describing the broader study: The study used repertoire sequencing to test whether antigen drove CD8+ T cell activation and differentiation in Susac syndrome.

RNA was extracted using the RNeasy kit, and about 0.45 to 1 ug of the RNA was reverse transcribed with random hexamers. The immunoSEQ multiplex PCR assay, covering 54 Vbeta and 13 Jbeta segments, was used to amplify TCR beta CDR3 regions. PCR amplification bias was corrected by using a synthetic template baseline for primer optimization and computational correction. In the paper's pipeline: Reads were assigned to V, D and J genes according to IMGT and analyzed in immunoSEQ Analyzer, with only productive sequences retained. Clonality was calculated as one minus the Shannon entropy normalized by log2 of the number of productive unique sequences. Public and private clones were assessed among the 100 most prevalent clones of each patient and control. Susac-specific clones were defined as absent from healthy and MS cohorts, around 970 published viral clones and other ImmuneACCESS disease sequences. Starting from the raw public reads, TCRdb applied fastp trimming at Q25, assembled clones with MiXCR and retained in-frame beta chains. Rows with one shared CDR3 protein collapse into an entry with the most common genes and DNA. It is TCRdb's table, rather than the study itself, that gives the V and J calls and clone size. The table for this sample lists a few hundred thousand distinct CDR3 sequences; 95% of them were counted only once. The ten largest clonotypes hold 0.07% to 0.095% of the sample.

As for this clonotype: It lacks a known antigen. Within one base of it there is no much larger clone, and no base qualities were kept.

High-throughput TCR beta sequencing profiled peripheral blood CD8+ and CD4+ T cells from healthy donors, Susac syndrome patients and multiple sclerosis patients. The multiple sclerosis controls were treatment-naive patients who had stable or active relapsing-remitting disease and met the revised McDonald criteria. Bulk CD8+ and CD4+ T cells were purified by magnetic negative isolation, while CD8+ TEMRA cells were enriched using FACS. Blood was drawn into EDTA tubes, processed within 24 hours, and PBMCs were isolated by density gradient centrifugation. PBMCs intended for TCR sequencing were cryopreserved in liquid nitrogen and thawed later in a water bath at 37 degrees C. The sorted or isolated CD4+, CD8+ and CD8+ TEMRA cells had a purity of 90% or higher. What the work shows at the level of the full study, not this receptor alone: The TCR sequencing and HLA analysis was acknowledged to have included a relatively small number of individuals.

The specimen sequenced was CD4+ T cells from PBMCs. This sequence originates from a human donor with multiple sclerosis.

The DNA reads as follows: TGTGCCAGCAGCCCCCGGGACAACAGTAGAAATGAGCAGTTCTTC. It is translated as CASSPRDNSRNEQFF. The chain is assembled from TRBV11-1 and TRBJ2-1; matching of 6 bases hints at TRBD1 as the D gene. According to the germline V gene (reference sequence), CDR1 reads SGHAT and CDR2 reads FQDESV. At the junction V is shortened by 5 bases and J by 7 bases, with 18 bases in between. Taken from cysteine to phenylalanine, the CDR3 has 15 residues. The only DNA kept is the CDR3, 45 bases in frame from the first base.